This T cell receptor (beta chain) was sequenced for a study of blood T cell repertoires in COVID-19. About the research overall: The United States, Italy and Spain were the sources of the acute and convalescent COVID-19 samples. Sample material is recorded as cDNA or gDNA derived from T cells, B-cell-depleted T cells, or PBMCs.

The CDR3 covers 16 residues. V was pared by 5 bases and J by 4 bases, with 20 bases between. Per germline, CDR1 SGHRS and CDR2 YFSETQ. Per the authors' pipeline: Using reference gene primer amplification, nucleated cell counts were estimated. Profiled with immunoSEQ multiplex PCR; TCRdb holds only in-frame clones, not every one. V and J calls and clone size are those listed in that table; D and trimming were worked out from the DNA. The data show 200,000 to 300,000 clones, with approximately 87% seen just once and roughly 6.3% held by the top ten. This clone has only one observation. The V call is TRBV5-1, the J call TRBJ2-3; tentatively, D is TRBD2 (6 bases). The source is a man in his sixties with acute or convalescent COVID-19. Sequenced sample: peripheral blood. CDR3 amino acids: CASSSLRERVADTQYF. As DNA, the CDR3 is TGCGCCAGCAGTTCTCTACGGGAGAGGGTGGCAGATACGCAGTATTTT.